The entry that follows covers one TCR beta chain sequence. The data were obtained in a study of blood T cell repertoires in COVID-19. Across the whole study: Samples came from the United States, Italy and Spain, spanning acute and convalescent COVID-19.

Method: immunoSEQ multiplex PCR; TCRdb's copy keeps in-frame clones and lacks some. The table lists over 100,000 clones, 70% to 90% of them singletons, with approximately 1.3% in the top ten. The CDR3 runs 13 residues. V gave up 1 base and J gave up 8 bases, with 9 bases separating them. Sample: peripheral blood. The clonotype comes from a middle-aged man with acute or convalescent COVID-19. The chain links TRBV12-3 or TRBV12-4 to TRBJ1-5; D gene uncertain. CDR3: CASSLGVLKPQHF. The CDR3 region has the DNA TGTGCCAGCAGTTTAGGCGTGTTGAAGCCCCAGCATTTT.